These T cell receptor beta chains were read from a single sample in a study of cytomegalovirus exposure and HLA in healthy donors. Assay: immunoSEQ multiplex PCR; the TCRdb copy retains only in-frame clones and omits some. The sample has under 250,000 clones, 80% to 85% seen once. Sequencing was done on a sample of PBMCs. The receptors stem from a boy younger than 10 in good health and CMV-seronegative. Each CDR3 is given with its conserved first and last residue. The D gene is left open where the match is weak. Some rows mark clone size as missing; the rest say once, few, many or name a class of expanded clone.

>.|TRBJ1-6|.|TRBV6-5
CASRKSRDSPLHF
TGTGCCAGCAGGAAAAGCCGTGATTCACCCCTCCACTTT
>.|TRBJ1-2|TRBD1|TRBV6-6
CASSYLGDRGDGYTF
TGTGCCAGCAGTTACTTAGGGGACAGGGGGGATGGCTACACCTTC
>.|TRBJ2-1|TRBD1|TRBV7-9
CASSPRGGPTNEQFF
TGTGCCAGCAGCCCCAGAGGGGGCCCAACGAATGAGCAGTTCTTC
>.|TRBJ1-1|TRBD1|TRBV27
CASSPGQGNTEAFF
TGTGCCAGCAGTCCGGGACAGGGGAACACTGAAGCTTTCTTT
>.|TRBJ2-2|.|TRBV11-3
CASSLARNTGELFF
TGTGCCAGCAGCTTAGCCAGGAACACCGGGGAGCTGTTTTTT
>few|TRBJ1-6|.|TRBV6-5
CASSYSTGMESPLHF
TGTGCCAGCAGTTACTCGACCGGCATGGAGTCACCCCTCCACTTT
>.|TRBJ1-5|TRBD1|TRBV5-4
CASSISGTGQQPQHF
TGTGCCAGCAGCATTTCGGGGACAGGGCAACAGCCCCAGCATTTT
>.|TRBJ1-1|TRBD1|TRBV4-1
CASSHPTGRNTEAFF
TGCGCCAGCAGCCATCCGACAGGGAGGAACACTGAAGCTTTCTTT
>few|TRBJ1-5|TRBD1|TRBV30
CAWRPNIYRGGKGQPQHF
TGTGCCTGGAGGCCTAATATCTACAGGGGCGGGAAAGGGCAGCCCCAGCATTTT
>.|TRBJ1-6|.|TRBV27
CASSLLNSPLHF
TGTGCCAGCAGTCTCCTCAATTCACCCCTCCACTTT
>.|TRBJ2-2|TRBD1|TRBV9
CASSGPTGGIGTGELFF
TGTGCCAGCAGCGGTCCGACAGGGGGGATTGGGACCGGGGAGCTGTTTTTT
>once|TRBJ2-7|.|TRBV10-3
CAISESNYGAYEQYF
TGTGCCATCAGTGAGTCGAACTATGGGGCGTACGAGCAGTACTTC
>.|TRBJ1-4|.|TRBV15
CATSREQGGEKLFF
TGTGCCACCAGCAGAGAACAGGGCGGTGAAAAACTGTTTTTT
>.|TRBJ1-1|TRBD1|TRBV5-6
CASSHRGRGTEAFF
TGTGCCAGCAGCCACAGGGGGAGGGGCACTGAAGCTTTCTTT
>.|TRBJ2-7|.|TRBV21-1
CASSKLGADLRYEQYF
TGTGCCAGCAGCAAACTTGGGGCCGACTTACGCTACGAGCAGTACTTC
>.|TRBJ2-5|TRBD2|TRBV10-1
CASSTRDYGQTQYF
TGCGCCAGCAGTACACGGGACTACGGTCAGACCCAGTACTTC
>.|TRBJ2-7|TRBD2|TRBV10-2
CASTPTSGAYEQYF
TGCGCCAGCACCCCGACTAGCGGGGCTTACGAGCAGTACTTC
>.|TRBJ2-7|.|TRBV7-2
CASSLDGISYEQYF
TGTGCCAGCAGCTTGGACGGGATCTCCTACGAGCAGTACTTC
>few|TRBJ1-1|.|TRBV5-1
CASSWGEVGTEAFF
TGCGCCAGCAGCTGGGGGGAGGTTGGCACTGAAGCTTTCTTT
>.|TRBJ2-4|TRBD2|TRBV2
CASDLAGAKNIQYF
TGTGCCAGCGATCTAGCGGGAGCCAAAAACATTCAGTACTTC
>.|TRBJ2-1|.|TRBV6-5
CASSYSAEQFF
TGTGCCAGCAGTTACTCGGCAGAGCAGTTCTTC
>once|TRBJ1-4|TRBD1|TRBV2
CASLSDFGTEYATNEKLFF
TGTGCCAGTTTGTCAGATTTCGGGACAGAATATGCAACTAATGAAAAACTGTTTTTT
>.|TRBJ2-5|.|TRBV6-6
CASSFPGAGAGEAQYF
TGTGCCAGCAGTTTTCCGGGGGCAGGGGCGGGGGAGGCCCAGTACTTC
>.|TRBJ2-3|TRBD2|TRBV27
CASSLLAGVADTQYF
TGTGCCAGCAGTTTACTAGCGGGAGTGGCAGATACGCAGTATTTT
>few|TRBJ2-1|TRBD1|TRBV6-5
CATRNRDRGNEQFF
TGTGCCACTAGAAACCGGGACAGGGGCAATGAGCAGTTCTTC
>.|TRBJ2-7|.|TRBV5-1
CASSEGGDEQYF
TGCGCCAGCAGCGAGGGGGGGGACGAGCAGTACTTC
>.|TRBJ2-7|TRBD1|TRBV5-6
CASSPQGAAHEQYF
TGTGCCAGCAGCCCACAGGGGGCGGCTCACGAGCAGTACTTC